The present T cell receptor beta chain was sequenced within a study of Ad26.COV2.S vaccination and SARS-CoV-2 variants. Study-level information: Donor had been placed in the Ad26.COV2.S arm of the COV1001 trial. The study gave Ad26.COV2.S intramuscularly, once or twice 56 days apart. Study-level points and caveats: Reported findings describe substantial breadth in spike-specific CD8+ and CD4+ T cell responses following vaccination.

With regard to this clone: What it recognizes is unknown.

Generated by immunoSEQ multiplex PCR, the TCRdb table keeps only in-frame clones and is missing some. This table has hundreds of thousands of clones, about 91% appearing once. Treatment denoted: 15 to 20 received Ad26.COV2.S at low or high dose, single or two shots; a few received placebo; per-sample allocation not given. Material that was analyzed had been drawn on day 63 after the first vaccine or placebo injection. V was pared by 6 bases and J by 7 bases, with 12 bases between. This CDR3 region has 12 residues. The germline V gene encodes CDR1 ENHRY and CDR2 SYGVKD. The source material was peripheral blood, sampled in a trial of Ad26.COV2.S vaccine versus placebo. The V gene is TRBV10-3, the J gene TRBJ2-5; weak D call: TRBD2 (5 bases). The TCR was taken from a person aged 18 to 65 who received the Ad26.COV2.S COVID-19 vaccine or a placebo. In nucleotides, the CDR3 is TGTGCCATCAGCGCAGGACTGGGGACCCAGTACTTC. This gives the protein CAISAGLGTQYF.